At least ten counts were recorded for the clone carrying this T cell receptor beta chain. This entry belongs to a study of T cells in Graves' hyperthyroidism and ophthalmopathy. V was trimmed by 5 bases and J by 4 bases, leaving 11 bases between them. Germline CDR1 SGHNT, CDR2 YENEEA. The CDR3 sequence is 13 residues long. RNA transcripts provided the source from which TCR beta CDR3 regions were amplified. TCR CDR3 regions were first amplified by RT-PCR with HTBI primers. TCRdb itself ran the multiplex PCR reads through MiXCR, one entry per CDR3 protein. Of 640,000 or so distinct CDR3 sequences in the sample, about 15% were seen once.

This chain connects TRBV11-3 to TRBJ1-2; TRBD1 might be the D (6 bases). The sequencing input was blood. The receptor was isolated from a middle-aged woman with Graves' ophthalmopathy. The CDR3 nucleotides read TGTGCCAGCAGCCCAGGGACAATCTATGGCTACACCTTC. This sequence encodes CASSPGTIYGYTF.